This T cell receptor beta chain was sequenced for a study of T cells in Graves' hyperthyroidism and ophthalmopathy. This clonotype was recorded a few times. V lost 3 bases to trimming and J lost 5 bases, with 10 bases between them. CDR3 length: 13 residues. Germline V gene sequence: CDR1 SQVTM, CDR2 ANQGSEA. Hyperthyroidism, newly diagnosed and lasting under 2 months, affected patients aged 18 to 65. Criteria for exclusion of patients were uncontrolled infection, other autoimmune disease, pregnancy or lactation. For the diagnoses, clinical symptoms, serum thyroxine and TRAb, thyroid ultrasound and orbital computed tomography were used. Regions amplified from RNA transcripts were the TCR beta CDR3 regions. The TCR CDR3 was amplified in a first-round RT-PCR using the HTBI primer set. One entry per CDR3 protein, called by TCRdb with MiXCR from the multiplex PCR reads. The table includes about 690,000 distinct CDR3 sequences, around a sixth detected once.

This chain joins TRBV29-1 and TRBJ2-2; D not certain. The sequenced material came from blood. This TCR was sampled from a man aged 50 or older with Graves' hyperthyroidism. The CDR3 nucleotides read TGCAGCGTTGATCTCAGTGGAACCGGGGAGCTGTTTTTT. It translates to CSVDLSGTGELFF.